This T cell receptor (beta chain) was sequenced in a study of T cell responses to AZD1222 COVID-19 vaccine. About this clone: Its antigen is unknown.

Clones were sequenced by immunoSEQ multiplex PCR, and TCRdb holds only the in-frame ones, with some missing. This sample has about 150,000 clones, with less than 90% found just once. General observations from the study: Reports indicate that nearly half of spike-specific TCRs are directed at unmutated variant regions. Clonal diversity may have been underestimated in mostly white British donors.

Per the germline V gene, CDR1 is SGHTA and CDR2 is FQGTGA. This CDR3 is 14 amino acids long. Trimming removed 4 bases at V and 0 bases at J, with 9 bases between. This sequence joins TRBV7-3 and TRBJ2-5; D uncertain. This clonotype was sampled from an adult who had recovered from COVID-19. This specimen was peripheral blood, taken after recovery from COVID-19. CDR3 amino acids: CASSSHGNQETQYF. CDR3 nucleotide sequence: TGTGCCAGCAGCTCCCATGGGAACCAAGAGACCCAGTACTTC.